The present T cell receptor (beta chain) was sequenced within a study of blood T cell repertoires in COVID-19. At the level of the study: Acute and convalescent COVID-19 specimens originated in the United States, Italy and Spain.

The table lists this clone with a few counts. Germline CDR1 SGHRS, CDR2 YFSETQ. The V and J ends lost 5 bases and 4 bases, in that order; junction bases with no gene match: 6. The CDR3 is made up of 16 amino acids. Some clones are missing from TCRdb's copy, which holds only in-frame ones; the method was immunoSEQ multiplex PCR. This sample carries roughly 78,000 clones, 70% to 90% of them seen once, and the ten largest clones take roughly 30%. The material sequenced was peripheral blood. This receptor was taken from a man in his forties or fifties with acute or convalescent COVID-19. V is TRBV5-1 and J is TRBJ1-4; 12 bases fit TRBD1. The CDR3 region is CASRAGTGGHNEKLFF. DNA for the CDR3: TGCGCCAGCAGGGCCGGGACAGGGGGCCATAATGAAAAACTGTTTTTT.